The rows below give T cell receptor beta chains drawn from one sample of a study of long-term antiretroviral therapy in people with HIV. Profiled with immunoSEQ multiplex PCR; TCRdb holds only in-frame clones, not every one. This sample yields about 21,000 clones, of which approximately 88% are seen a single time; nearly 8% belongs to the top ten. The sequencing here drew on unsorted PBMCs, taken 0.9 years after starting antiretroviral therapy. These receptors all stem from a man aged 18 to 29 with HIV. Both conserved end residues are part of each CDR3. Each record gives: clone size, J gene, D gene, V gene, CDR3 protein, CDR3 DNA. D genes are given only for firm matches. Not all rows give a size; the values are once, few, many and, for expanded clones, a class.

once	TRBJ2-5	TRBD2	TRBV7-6	CASSLAPGGIQETQYF	TGTGCCAGCAGCTTGGCACCCGGGGGGATTCAAGAGACCCAGTACTTC
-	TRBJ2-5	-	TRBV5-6	CASSPRVIETQYF	TGTGCCAGCAGCCCACGGGTGATAGAGACCCAGTACTTC
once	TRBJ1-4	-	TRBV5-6	CASSVTGFRNEKLFF	TGTGCCAGCAGCGTAACAGGGTTTCGTAATGAAAAACTGTTTTTT
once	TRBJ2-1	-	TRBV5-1	CASSLDRVNEQFF	TGCGCCAGCAGCTTGGACCGGGTCAATGAGCAGTTCTTC
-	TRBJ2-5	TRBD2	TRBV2	CAISGTRGDETQYF	TGTGCCATCTCCGGGACTAGGGGGGATGAGACCCAGTACTTC
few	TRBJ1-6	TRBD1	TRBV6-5	CASSPDRDRSPLHF	TGTGCCAGCAGCCCCGACAGGGACAGATCACCCCTCCACTTT
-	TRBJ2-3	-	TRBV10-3	CAITGHSDTQYF	TGTGCCATCACCGGACACTCGGATACGCAGTATTTT
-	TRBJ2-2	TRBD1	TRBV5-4	CASSLGQGATGELFF	TGTGCCAGCAGCTTGGGACAGGGGGCTACCGGGGAGCTGTTTTTT
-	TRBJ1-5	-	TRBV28	CASIPRGWGSPQPQHF	TGTGCCAGCATCCCCCGGGGTTGGGGCTCCCCTCAGCCCCAGCATTTT
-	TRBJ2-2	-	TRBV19	CASSKTAKGELFF	TGTGCCAGTAGTAAAACGGCCAAAGGGGAGCTGTTTTTT
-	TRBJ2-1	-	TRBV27	CASSTGRESSYNEQFF	TGTGCCAGCAGCACCGGGCGGGAAAGCTCCTACAATGAGCAGTTCTTC
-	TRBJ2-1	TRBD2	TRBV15	CATSSIGGGLRSYNEQFF	TGTGCCACCAGCAGTATAGGCGGGGGGCTTCGCTCCTACAATGAGCAGTTCTTC
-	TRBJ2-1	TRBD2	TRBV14	CARGTSENEQFF	TGTGCCAGAGGGACTAGCGAGAATGAGCAGTTCTTC
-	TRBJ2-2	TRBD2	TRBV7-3	CASRSGGLTGELFF	TGTGCCAGCAGGTCGGGGGGGCTCACCGGGGAGCTGTTTTTT
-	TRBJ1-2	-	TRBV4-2	CASSQDGGGSYGYTF	TGTGCCAGCAGCCAAGATGGCGGCGGAAGCTATGGCTACACCTTC
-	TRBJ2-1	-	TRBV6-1	CASSERIPAYNEQFF	TGTGCCAGCAGTGAAAGGATACCTGCTTACAATGAGCAGTTCTTC
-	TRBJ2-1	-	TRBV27	CASSPPGSSYNEQFF	TGTGCCAGCAGCCCCCCAGGGAGCTCCTACAATGAGCAGTTCTTC
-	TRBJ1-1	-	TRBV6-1	CASSEFRSLDTEAFF	TGTGCCAGCAGTGAATTTAGGAGTTTGGACACTGAAGCTTTCTTT
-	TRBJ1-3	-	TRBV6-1	CASSEKSSGNTIYF	TGTGCCAGCAGTGAGAAAAGCTCTGGAAACACCATATATTTT
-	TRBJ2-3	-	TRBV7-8	CASSLGKDTQYF	TGTGCCAGCAGCTTAGGGAAAGATACGCAGTATTTT
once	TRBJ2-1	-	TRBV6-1	CASSRTGGDYNEQFF	TGTGCCAGCAGCCGGACAGGAGGGGATTACAATGAGCAGTTCTTC
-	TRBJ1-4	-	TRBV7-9	CASSSSEKLFF	TGTGCCAGCAGCTCCAGTGAAAAACTGTTTTTT
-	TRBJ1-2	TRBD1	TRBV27	CASRTGGYGYTF	TGTGCCAGCAGAACAGGGGGGTATGGCTACACCTTC
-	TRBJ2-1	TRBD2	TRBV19	CASTNAGGPNEQFF	TGTGCCAGTACCAACGCGGGGGGGCCCAATGAGCAGTTCTTC
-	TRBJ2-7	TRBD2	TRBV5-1	CASSLTPSLAGVEQYF	TGCGCCAGCAGCTTGACCCCCTCCCTCGCGGGGGTTGAGCAGTACTTC
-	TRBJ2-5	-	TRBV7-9	CASSYKQGTQETQYF	TGTGCCAGCAGTTATAAACAGGGAACCCAAGAGACCCAGTACTTC
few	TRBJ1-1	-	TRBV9	CASQGDLNTEAFF	TGTGCCAGCCAAGGGGACCTGAACACTGAAGCTTTCTTT
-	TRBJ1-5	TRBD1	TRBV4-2	CASSQWGQGPNQPQHF	TGTGCCAGCAGCCAATGGGGACAGGGCCCTAATCAGCCCCAGCATTTT
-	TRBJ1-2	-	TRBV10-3	CAISYYEQEDNYGYTF	TGTGCCATCAGCTACTATGAACAGGAGGATAACTATGGCTACACCTTC